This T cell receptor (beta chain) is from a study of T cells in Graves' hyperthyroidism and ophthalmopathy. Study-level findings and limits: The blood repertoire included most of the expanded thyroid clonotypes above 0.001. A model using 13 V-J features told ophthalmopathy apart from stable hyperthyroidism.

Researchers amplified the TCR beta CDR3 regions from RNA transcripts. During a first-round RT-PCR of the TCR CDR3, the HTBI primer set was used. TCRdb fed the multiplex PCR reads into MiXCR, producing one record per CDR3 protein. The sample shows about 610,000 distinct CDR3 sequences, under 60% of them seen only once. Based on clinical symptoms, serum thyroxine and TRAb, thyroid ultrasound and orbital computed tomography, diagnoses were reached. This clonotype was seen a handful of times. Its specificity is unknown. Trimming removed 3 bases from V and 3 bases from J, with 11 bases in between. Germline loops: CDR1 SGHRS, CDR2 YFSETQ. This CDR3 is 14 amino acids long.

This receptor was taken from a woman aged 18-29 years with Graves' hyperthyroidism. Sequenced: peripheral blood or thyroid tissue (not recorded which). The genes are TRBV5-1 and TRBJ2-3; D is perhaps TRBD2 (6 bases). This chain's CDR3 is CASSSGTWTDTQYF. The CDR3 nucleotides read TGCGCCAGCAGCTCCGGGACTTGGACAGATACGCAGTATTTT.